This TCR beta chain was identified during a study of blood T cell repertoires in COVID-19. Overall study: Samples of COVID-19 (acute and convalescent) were obtained from the United States, Italy and Spain. PBMCs, B-cell-depleted T cells, or T cells provided the cDNA or gDNA that made up the material.

The CDR3 has 14 residues. V lost 4 bases, J lost 1 base, and 11 bases lay in between. Per germline, CDR1 SGHAT and CDR2 FQNNGV. In the original workflow: Amplification from reference gene primers served as the basis for estimated nucleated cell counts. Clones were read by immunoSEQ multiplex PCR, and TCRdb kept only the in-frame ones, dropping some. That table gives V, J and clone size, and the DNA gave D and trimming. Of some 180,000 clones in the sample, approximately 87% were seen once. Sequenced sample: peripheral blood. This clonotype originated in a man aged 65-85 years with active or convalescent COVID-19. The chain combines TRBV11-2 with TRBJ2-7, with TRBD1 as a possible D gene (5 bases). The CDR3 spells CASSYADRSYEQYF. CDR3 bases: TGTGCCAGCAGCTATGCAGACAGATCCTACGAGCAGTACTTC.